These T cell receptor beta chains were read from a single sample in a study of shared clonotypes between healthy human individuals. Produced via immunoSEQ multiplex PCR; TCRdb's table is partial and in-frame only. The sample lists some 2 million clones, just under 95% seen once, with more than 0.95% in the top ten. Specimen: naive CD8+ T cells sorted from blood. These receptor sequences come from a man aged 18 to 30 in good health. Each CDR3 is given with its conserved first and last residue.

V gene,CDR3 length,CDR3 protein
TRBV7-4,19,CASSSSRGRGGTFVHEQYF
TRBV4-3,16,CASSQDWGSFNEKLFF
TRBV6-5,14,CASSYTLAGGEQYF
TRBV18,15,CASSPVGGANGELFF
TRBV4-1,18,CASSQDPRTTEGDNEQFF
TRBV6-4,14,CASSDSGSSDTQYF
TRBV2,17,CASSPGTSGSKAYEQYF
TRBV9,15,CASSVEGGLGDEQFF
TRBV6-4,16,CASSDYPTTEVYGYTF
TRBV28,14,CASSLWGADQPQHF
TRBV9,13,CASSVGPSYEQYF
TRBV21-1,15,CASSKGLGQSGELFF
TRBV12-5,14,CASGPRGGHDEQFF
TRBV27,14,CASSLLGQSYEQYF
TRBV5-5,16,CASSWDTSRASYEQYF
TRBV10-2,14,CASSDRGGNQPQHF
TRBV27,13,CASSDRGNQPQHF
TRBV6-1,18,CASSERGRGGRNNSPLHF
TRBV11-2,13,CASSLARDYEQYF
TRBV10-1,14,CASSETGVTGELFF
TRBV2,16,CASSELGAVGNQPQHF
TRBV5-4,16,CASSLDGTAENYEQYF
TRBV6-5,14,CASRVGTGSYEQYF
TRBV7-3,15,CASSSSGNPYNEQFF
TRBV7-8,18,CASSSRLAGGEYQETQYF
TRBV6-6,13,CASSYLKWKTQYF
TRBV7-9,18,CASSLGEGLVAPHNEQFF
TRBV7-9,16,CASSLVTGGGYNEQFF
TRBV6-5,16,CASSYSAGALYNEQFF
TRBV5-1,19,CASSLAVTRIAGPGETQYF